This TCR beta chain was found in a study of blood T cell repertoires in COVID-19. Overall study: Specimens from acute and convalescent COVID-19 originated in the United States, Italy and Spain. PBMCs, B-cell-depleted T cells, or T cells provided the cDNA or gDNA that made up the material.

V lost 2 bases and J lost 1, with 12 bases in between. The CDR3 spans 15 residues. Germline assignment: CDR1 SGHRS and CDR2 YFSETQ. Authors' processing steps: Amplification from reference gene primers served as the basis for estimated nucleated cell counts. The repertoire was sequenced with immunoSEQ multiplex PCR; TCRdb's copy has only in-frame clones and lacks some. V, J and clone size were drawn from that table, and D and trimming were deduced from the DNA. The sample carries over 90,000 clones, roughly 87% recorded once. The gene calls are TRBV5-1 and TRBJ1-1, with a tentative D call TRBD1 (6 bases). The material sequenced was peripheral blood. The source of this sequence is a man in his fifties or sixties in a cohort sampled during active COVID-19. The CDR3 region is CASSFRGFSNTEAFF. The CDR3 bases are TGCGCCAGCAGCTTCAGGGGATTTTCGAACACTGAAGCTTTCTTT.